The entry that follows covers one T cell receptor (beta chain) sequence. Germline V CDR1 and CDR2: SGHDT, YYEEEE. V gave up 6 bases and J gave up 6 bases; unmatched junction bases: 9. The CDR3 runs 14 residues. The data are from a study of tumor-infiltrating lymphocytes in localized non-small cell lung cancer. Produced via immunoSEQ multiplex PCR; TCRdb's table is partial and in-frame only. The table lists 15,000 to 20,000 clones, just under 80% of them singletons, with 4% to 5% in the top ten. The chain combines TRBV5-6 with TRBJ1-1, with 9 positions matching TRBD1. Sequences were obtained from lung tumor tissue. This clonotype was obtained from a human donor with non-small cell lung cancer. In DNA, the CDR3 is TGTGCCAGCACCGTCCGGGACAGGGTTCCTGAAGCTTTCTTT. As protein: CASTVRDRVPEAFF. Together with reference TRBV5-6 and TRBJ1-1, the CDR3 gives the full variable domain: DAGVTQSPTHLIKTRGQQVTLRCSPKSGHDTVSWYQQALGQGPQFIFQYYEEEERQRGNFPDRFSGHQFPNYSSELNVNALLLGDSALYLCASTVRDRVPEAFFGQGTRLTVV.